Each of the 32 T cell receptor beta chains below was sequenced from the same sample in a study of blood T cell repertoires in COVID-19. Using immunoSEQ multiplex PCR, the repertoire was profiled, and TCRdb retains in-frame clones only, with some absent. The sample shows around 30,000 clones, roughly nine tenths of them seen only once. Sequenced input: peripheral blood. All receptors come from a human donor in a cohort sampled during active COVID-19.

This CDR3 is CASSDSGWGQNYTF. In DNA form, the CDR3 reads TGTGCCAGCAGTGACTCGGGGTGGGGGCAGAACTACACCTTC. The chain joins TRBV6-4 to TRBJ1-2; TRBD1 is a possible D gene (6 bases). The CDR3 sequence is 14 residues long. V shed 0 bases and J shed 10 bases, with 15 bases lying between them. The germline gives CDR1 MRHNA, CDR2 SNTAGT.

The chain combines TRBV24-1 with TRBJ1-2; maybe TRBD1 (5 bases). Germline V CDR1 and CDR2: KGHDR, SFDVKD. The CDR3 length is 12 residues. V was clipped by 5 bases and J by 10 bases, with 13 bases between them. CDR3 protein: CATSVTGLFYTF. CDR3 coding DNA: TGTGCCACCAGTGTTACGGGACTGTTCTACACCTTC.

This clone has more than one count but fewer than ten. The chain joins TRBV2 to TRBJ1-5; possibly TRBD1 for D (6 bases). The ends were cut back, 6 bases at V and 1 base at J, with 13 bases in the middle. The length of the CDR3 is 15 residues. Germline V gives CDR1 SNHLY, CDR2 FYNNEI. The CDR3: CASSYVTGSNQPQHF. The CDR3 DNA sequence: TGTGCCAGCAGCTATGTCACAGGGAGCAATCAGCCCCAGCATTTT.

This rearrangement joins TRBV5-1 to TRBJ1-6; D gene uncertain. V lost 5 bases to trimming and J lost 0 bases, with 12 bases between them. Germline CDR1 and CDR2: SGHRS and YFSETQ. The CDR3 has 16 residues. The CDR3 DNA sequence: TGCGCCAGCAGTCCAGGTCTCCCCTCCTATAATTCACCCCTCCACTTT. It is translated as CASSPGLPSYNSPLHF.

This clone was found once. The J gene is TRBJ2-5, the V gene TRBV7-2, with 9 bases matching TRBD1. There are 15 residues in the CDR3. The junction had 9 bases not matched to a gene; V was cut back by 5 bases and J by 5 bases. Germline CDR1 reads SGHTA; CDR2 reads FQGNSA. The CDR3 is CASSAQGARPETQYF. The CDR3 DNA is TGTGCCAGCAGCGCACAGGGGGCGAGACCGGAGACCCAGTACTTC.

The rearrangement uses TRBV28 and TRBJ1-2; 8 bases are shared with TRBD1. Trimming removed 4 bases from V and 0 bases from J; junction bases left unmatched: 4. The CDR3 is made up of 15 amino acids. Germline V CDR1 and CDR2: MDHEN, SYDVKM. The CDR3 bases are TGTGCCAGCAGTTCCGGGGACAGGTCTAACTATGGCTACACCTTC. The encoded protein is CASSSGDRSNYGYTF.

The CDR3 here is CASSSEGWRGTEAFF. The CDR3 coding sequence is TGTGCCAGCAGCTCGGAGGGATGGAGGGGAACTGAAGCTTTCTTT. J is TRBJ1-1 and V is TRBV7-9; D may be TRBD1 (5 bases). The V gene lost 4 bases and the J gene lost 5 bases, with 17 bases spanning the gap. Germline values: CDR1 SEHNR, CDR2 FQNEAQ (reference sequence). This CDR3 contains 15 residues.

The chain employs TRBV18 and TRBJ1-5; 10 bases are a match to TRBD1. The germline V gene has CDR1 KGHSH and CDR2 LQKENI. The CDR3 has 15 amino acids. Losses at the gene ends were 3 bases for V and 5 bases for J; bases not matched to a gene: 4. This CDR3 reads CASSPRQGADQPQHF. CDR3 nucleotide sequence: TGTGCCAGCTCACCTAGACAGGGGGCAGATCAGCCCCAGCATTTT.

This chain connects TRBV5-1 to TRBJ2-3, with 9 bases fitting TRBD1. The germline CDR1 and CDR2 sequences are SGHRS and YFSETQ. The CDR3 consists of 16 residues. V dropped 4 bases and J dropped 0; count of bases not matched to a gene: 6. CDR3 protein: CASSRTGDSSTDTQYF. CDR3 DNA sequence: TGCGCCAGCAGCCGGACAGGGGATTCTAGCACAGATACGCAGTATTTT.

The V and J genes are TRBV13 and TRBJ2-1; 11 bases map to TRBD2. The CDR3 has 16 residues. The trim removed 5 bases at V and 5 bases at J, leaving 8 bases unmatched. Germline CDR1 and CDR2: PRHDT and FYEKMQ (reference sequence). The CDR3 loop is CASSPAGTSGHNEQFF. The CDR3 DNA is TGTGCCAGCAGCCCAGCAGGGACTAGCGGCCACAATGAGCAGTTCTTC.

The chain links TRBV20-1 to TRBJ1-1; the D is unclear. V gave up 3 bases and J gave up 7 bases, with 9 bases separating them. Per germline, CDR1 DFQATT and CDR2 SNEGSKA (reference sequence). The CDR3 length is 11 residues. CDR3 bases: TGCAGTGCTAGCCCGCGCGGTGAAGCTTTCTTT. It translates to CSASPRGEAFF.

The V and J genes are TRBV3-1 (or the pseudogene TRBV3-2) and TRBJ2-3, with 11 nucleotides matching TRBD2. Germline V gene data show CDR1 as LGHDT and CDR2 as YNNKEL (reference sequence). The CDR3 extends over 16 amino acids. Unmatched junction bases numbered 3, after V lost 2 bases and J lost 2 bases. The CDR3 region has the DNA TGTGCCAGCAGCCAATTACTAGCGGGGGACACAGATACGCAGTATTTT. It specifies CASSQLLAGDTDTQYF.

The chain is built from TRBV18 and TRBJ2-4; D possibly corresponds to TRBD1 (5 bases). The CDR3 extends over 16 amino acids. Trimming took 5 bases from V and 5 from J, leaving 19 bases between them. In germline, CDR1 is KGHSH, CDR2 LQKENI. Written as DNA, the CDR3 is TGTGCCAGCTCATCATATATAGGCCAGGGCGAAAACATTCAGTACTTC. Translated, it gives CASSSYIGQGENIQYF.

This chain uses TRBV6-1 with TRBJ1-5; the D gene is possibly TRBD1 (5 bases). This CDR3 spans 15 amino acids. The V gene lost 2 bases and the J gene lost 1 base, with 9 bases spanning the gap. Germline CDR1 MNHNS, CDR2 SASEGT. The CDR3 region has the DNA TGTGCCAGCAGTGAACAGGGTTCAAGCAATCAGCCCCAGCATTTT. Protein: CASSEQGSSNQPQHF.

Comment on this clone: At one of its ends the junction is not consistent with the germline gene, which may arise from a read error. The chain recombines TRBV7-7 with TRBJ2-3; 9 bases match TRBD2. The CDR3 is 15 amino acids. The germline CDR1 and CDR2 sequences are SSHAT and FNYEAQ (reference sequence). The CDR3 DNA is TGTGCTAGCACCGAAGGGACTAGCAGCACAGATACGCAGTATTTT. Translating gives CASTEGTSSTDTQYF.

The chain has TRBV7-9 and TRBJ2-2, with 9 bases that match TRBD1. V shed 0 bases and J 4 bases; nucleotides not matched to a gene: 9. Per germline, CDR1 SEHNR and CDR2 FQNEAQ (reference sequence). The CDR3 covers 18 residues. The CDR3 protein is CASSLALGQGLSTGELFF. The CDR3 nucleotides read TGTGCCAGCAGCTTAGCCCTTGGACAGGGGCTTTCCACCGGGGAGCTGTTTTTT.

This clone was found a few times. This rearrangement joins TRBV5-4 to TRBJ2-2; D is perhaps TRBD2 (6 bases). The CDR3 contains 14 residues. Germline-derived CDR1 and CDR2 are SGHNT and YYREEE (reference sequence). V lost 0 bases and J lost 6, with 9 bases in between. CDR3 in amino acids: CASSLEGGAGELFF. The CDR3 DNA reads as TGTGCCAGCAGCTTGGAAGGCGGGGCCGGGGAGCTGTTTTTT.

The chain combines TRBV7-9 with TRBJ1-5; perhaps TRBD1 as D (6 bases). There are 15 residues in the CDR3. Between the trimmed V and J ends, which lost 2 bases and 3 bases, there was a span of 11 bases. CDR1 SEHNR and CDR2 FQNEAQ come from the germline V gene (reference sequence). The DNA for the CDR3 is TGTGCCAGCAGCTTAACCGGACAGTTCAATCAGCCCCAGCATTTT. Its protein is CASSLTGQFNQPQHF. The full variable domain, rest sourced from reference TRBV7-9 and TRBJ1-5, is DTGVSQNPRHKITKRGQNVTFRCDPISEHNRLYWYRQTLGQGPEFLTYFQNEAQLEKSRLLSDRFSAERPKGSFSTLEIQRTEQGDSAMYLCASSLTGQFNQPQHFGDGTRLSIL.

The V call is TRBV19, the J call TRBJ1-5; D call uncertain. This CDR3 is 12 amino acids long. Trimming took 3 bases from V and 6 from J, leaving 6 bases between them. Germline-derived CDR1 and CDR2 are LNHDA and SQIVND (reference sequence). CDR3 loop: CASSISGQPQHF. As DNA, the CDR3 is TGTGCCAGTAGTATCTCCGGTCAGCCCCAGCATTTT.

The chain links TRBV24-1 to TRBJ1-2; no firm D call. V was pared by 4 bases and J by 7 bases, with 18 bases between. Germline CDR1 reads KGHDR; CDR2 reads SFDVKD. The CDR3 covers 15 residues. The CDR3 sequence is CATSDGVEGGGGYTF. The CDR3 bases are TGTGCCACCAGTGACGGGGTCGAGGGAGGTGGTGGCTACACCTTC.

The V gene is TRBV5-5, the J gene TRBJ1-2; D is uncertain. CDR3 length: 12 amino acids. Trimming shortened V by 2 bases and J by 4 bases, and 6 bases separated the two germline ends. Germline loops: CDR1 SGHKS, CDR2 YYEKEE (reference sequence). The CDR3 sequence: CASSFYSYGYTF. DNA of the CDR3: TGTGCCAGCAGCTTCTACAGCTATGGCTACACCTTC.

The chain links TRBV30 to TRBJ1-1, with D unclear. Germline lookup yields CDR1 GTSNPN and CDR2 SVGIG (reference sequence). The ends were cut back, 4 bases at V and 4 bases at J, with 10 bases in the middle. The CDR3 length is 12 residues. In nucleotides, the CDR3 is TGTGCCTGGAACCTCCTAGGCACTGAAGCTTTCTTT. Amino acid sequence: CAWNLLGTEAFF.

The V and J genes are TRBV7-9 and TRBJ1-2; no definite D call. Germline values: CDR1 SEHNR, CDR2 FQNEAQ (reference sequence). The CDR3 is made up of 14 amino acids. Trimming left V 3 bases short and J 5 bases short, with 13 bases between. CDR3 protein: CASSFSGGGYGYTF. The DNA of the CDR3 is TGTGCCAGCAGCTTCTCGGGCGGCGGGTATGGCTACACCTTC. The full variable domain, completed using reference TRBV7-9 and TRBJ1-2, is DTGVSQNPRHKITKRGQNVTFRCDPISEHNRLYWYRQTLGQGPEFLTYFQNEAQLEKSRLLSDRFSAERPKGSFSTLEIQRTEQGDSAMYLCASSFSGGGYGYTFGSGTRLTVV.

The chain has TRBV11-2 and TRBJ2-1, with a possible D match to TRBD1 (5 bases). The CDR3 covers 16 residues. V lost 1 base and J 0 bases, leaving 10 bases between the germline ends. Looked up from germline, CDR1 is SGHAT and CDR2 is FQNNGV. CDR3 coding DNA: TGTGCCAGCAGCTTAGCACAGGACCCCTCCTACAATGAGCAGTTCTTC. Translation gives CASSLAQDPSYNEQFF.

The chain is built from TRBV5-1 and TRBJ2-1, with 12 bases lining up with TRBD1. The J segment lost 11 bases and the V segment lost 7 bases, leaving 7 bases of the junction unmatched. This CDR3 has 13 residues. CDR1 and CDR2 (germline): SGHRS, YFSETQ. CDR3 in amino acids: CASGTGGAGKQFF. The CDR3 nucleotides read TGCGCCAGCGGGACAGGGGGCGCGGGGAAGCAGTTCTTC.

The rearrangement uses TRBV3-1 (or the pseudogene TRBV3-2) and TRBJ2-3; perhaps TRBD1 as D (6 bases). Between the trimmed V and J ends, which lost 6 bases and 1 base, there was a span of 8 bases. The CDR3 is made up of 13 amino acids. The germline V gene encodes CDR1 LGHDT and CDR2 YNNKEL (reference sequence). The CDR3 sequence: CASRRQGTDTQYF. The CDR3 DNA reads TGTGCCAGCAGAAGACAGGGCACAGATACGCAGTATTTT.

The chain uses TRBV11-3 and TRBJ1-1, with no clear D. The length of the CDR3 is 12 residues. CDR1 is SGHNT and CDR2 is YENEEA in the germline V gene. V was trimmed by 7 bases and J by 1 base, leaving 7 bases between them. CDR3 in DNA: TGTGCCAGCAAAACACCGAACACTGAAGCTTTCTTT. It yields the protein CASKTPNTEAFF.

This chain joins TRBV5-1 and TRBJ2-3, with 7 bases lining up with TRBD1. V gave up 5 bases and J gave up 2 bases; unmatched junction bases: 11. In germline, CDR1 is SGHRS, CDR2 YFSETQ. CDR3 length: 16 residues. The CDR3 DNA is TGCGCCAGCAGGACTCCCACAGGGGCTAACACAGATACGCAGTATTTT. This sequence encodes CASRTPTGANTDTQYF.

The V call is TRBV21-1, the J call TRBJ2-2; TRBD2, the table's D call, was not compared with the DNA. TRBV21-1 is a known pseudogene. CDR3 length: 15 residues. CDR3 DNA sequence: TGTGCCAGCAGCGCGGGACTAGCGGGAGCCGGGGAGCTGTTTTTT. Protein sequence: CASSAGLAGAGELFF.

The chain uses TRBV11-2 and TRBJ2-1; a possible D gene is TRBD2 (6 bases). This CDR3 comprises 17 residues. CDR1 is SGHAT and CDR2 is FQNNGV in the germline V gene. V was shortened by 5 bases and J by 5 bases, with 22 bases between the two germline ends. The CDR3 DNA follows: TGTGCCAGCAGCCCCCACCAGGTGGCAGCGGGTAACAATGAGCAGTTCTTC. Its translation is CASSPHQVAAGNNEQFF.

This chain connects TRBV13 to TRBJ1-3; maybe TRBD1 (6 bases). CDR1 is PRHDT, CDR2 FYEKMQ, per germline (reference sequence). The V gene lost 5 bases and the J gene lost 2 bases, with 19 bases spanning the gap. CDR3 length equals 17 residues. Written as DNA, the CDR3 is TGTGCCAGCAGCCCTGGGGGCGGACTGACGGCTGGAAACACCATATATTTT. Translation: CASSPGGGLTAGNTIYF.

The rearrangement joins TRBV18 to TRBJ1-1, with TRBD1 identical over 10 bases. The germline gives CDR1 KGHSH, CDR2 LQKENI. The CDR3 spans 17 residues. The ends lost 5 bases at V and 2 bases at J; junction bases unmatched: 11. The CDR3 protein is CASSSRPWDRGNTEAFF. CDR3 sequence (DNA): TGTGCCAGCTCATCACGACCCTGGGACAGGGGAAACACTGAAGCTTTCTTT.